The source of this TCR beta chain is a study of CD8+ T cells in alopecia areata. Overall study: Treated patients swallowed 5 to 10 mg of oral tofacitinib twice daily.

General study points: Patients showed less clear TCR sequence sharing than mice, possibly partly because of HLA diversity.

Both CD4+ and CD8+ T cells were separated by sorting PBMCs. Extraction and reverse transcription of RNA yielded cDNA as the sequencing template. Here immunoSEQ multiplex PCR was the method, and the copy in TCRdb shows in-frame clones only, minus some. The sample comprises 140,000 or so clones, 45% to 60% of which are singletons, and 0.99% rests with the top ten. This clone has just a few counts. As yet, its antigen is unknown. CDR3 length: 12 residues. V shed 4 bases and J 3 bases; nucleotides not matched to a gene: 3. The V gene's germline CDR1 is SQVTM and CDR2 ANQGSEA. The chain couples TRBV29-1 to TRBJ2-7; 7 nucleotides match TRBD1. The sequence came from a human donor with alopecia areata. The sample here was CD4+ T cells sorted from blood, taken at week 0. CDR3 sequence reads: CSVAQGNYEQYF. The CDR3 DNA sequence: TGCAGCGTTGCACAGGGGAACTACGAGCAGTACTTC.